The 2 T cell receptor beta chains below come from one sample, sequenced in a study of cytomegalovirus exposure and HLA in healthy donors. PCR primers comprised 60 Vbeta and 13 Jbeta primers. Clones were read by immunoSEQ multiplex PCR, and TCRdb kept only the in-frame ones, dropping some. The repertoire has around 210,000 clones, about three quarters of them found once; the top ten carry around 0.44%. Sequencing was done on a sample of PBMCs. Receptors were obtained from a boy under 18 in good health and CMV-seronegative.

The chain has TRBV5-1 and TRBJ2-1; D unclear. V shed 0 bases and J shed 9 bases, with 13 bases lying between them. The CDR3 is 14 amino acids. Germline CDR1 SGHRS, CDR2 YFSETQ. This CDR3 reads CASSLGHRGAEQFF. In DNA form, the CDR3 reads TGCGCCAGCAGCTTGGGGCACCGCGGCGCTGAGCAGTTCTTC.

The chain has TRBV7-9 and TRBJ2-3, with TRBD2 matching 8 bases. Germline loops: CDR1 SEHNR, CDR2 FQNEAQ (reference sequence). V lost 1 base to trimming and J lost 1 base; unmatched junction nucleotides: 1. The CDR3 contains 15 residues. CDR3 residues: CASSLERGRTDTQYF. DNA for the CDR3: TGTGCCAGCAGCTTAGAGCGGGGGCGCACAGATACGCAGTATTTT.